Listed here are 24 T cell receptor beta chains from one sample, sequenced in a study of blood T cell repertoires in COVID-19. Assay used: immunoSEQ multiplex PCR; TCRdb lists only in-frame clones, some missing. The sample carries roughly 200,000 clones, more than 70% recorded once. Sequenced sample: peripheral blood. The receptors shown here come from a man aged 50 to 59 with COVID-19, enrolled during active disease.

V is TRBV14 and J is TRBJ2-7; D is perhaps TRBD2 (6 bases). V was trimmed by 5 bases and J by 2 bases, leaving 13 bases between them. CDR3 length equals 14 residues. Germline V gene data show CDR1 as SGHDN and CDR2 as FVKESK. The CDR3 protein is CASSEPGLAYEQYF. The CDR3 bases are TGTGCCAGCAGCGAGCCGGGACTTGCCTACGAGCAGTACTTC.

This chain connects TRBV6-2 or TRBV6-3 to TRBJ1-1; 10 bases match TRBD1. The CDR3 sequence is 14 residues long. J lost 7 bases, V lost 5 bases, and 7 bases had no gene match. CDR1 and CDR2 (germline): MNHEY, SVGEGT. Here the CDR3 reads CASSTDRGPGEAFF. CDR3 sequence (DNA): TGTGCCAGCAGTACAGACAGGGGGCCTGGTGAAGCTTTCTTT.

The count of this clone is one. The genes are TRBV6-5 and TRBJ1-5; D might be TRBD1 (6 bases). The CDR3 covers 14 residues. CDR1 and CDR2 (germline): MNHEY, SVGAGI. V lost 4 bases to trimming and J lost 7 bases, with 14 bases between them. DNA for the CDR3: TGTGCCAGCAGTTCAGGGGAACTGGGGCAGCCCCAGCATTTT. Its protein product is CASSSGELGQPQHF.

CDR3 amino acids: CASSSLAGGPLTNNEQYF. The CDR3 nucleotides are TGCGCCAGCAGCTCCTTAGCGGGAGGGCCACTTACTAACAACGAGCAGTACTTC. The V and J genes are TRBV5-1 and TRBJ2-7, with 11 bases fitting TRBD2. CDR3 size: 18 residues. Trimming removed 3 bases from V and 5 bases from J; junction bases left unmatched: 16. The germline V gene encodes CDR1 SGHRS and CDR2 YFSETQ.

J is TRBJ1-4 and V is TRBV19; 8 positions agree with TRBD1. The junction had 4 bases not matched to a gene; V was cut back by 4 bases and J by 0 bases. Germline V gene sequence: CDR1 LNHDA, CDR2 SQIVND (reference sequence). This CDR3 has 16 amino acids. As DNA, the CDR3 is TGTGCCAGTAGTACGGACAGGGCCCCAACTAATGAAAAACTGTTTTTT. Translating gives CASSTDRAPTNEKLFF.

The chain has TRBV7-9 and TRBJ2-1; D unclear. V dropped 0 bases and J dropped 4 bases, with 7 bases sitting between them. CDR3 length: 14 residues. Germline V gene lookup returns CDR1 SEHNR and CDR2 FQNEAQ (reference sequence). The CDR3 loop reads CASSLASFYNEQFF. The CDR3 region has the DNA TGTGCCAGCAGCTTAGCGTCTTTTTACAATGAGCAGTTCTTC.

The chain's CDR3 is CASSEGQISGNTIYF. The CDR3 DNA follows: TGTGCCAGCAGTGAAGGACAGATCTCTGGAAACACCATATATTTT. The genes are TRBV2 and TRBJ1-3; perhaps TRBD1 as D (5 bases). CDR1 and CDR2 (germline): SNHLY, FYNNEI. The CDR3 runs 15 residues. Trimming pared 1 base from V and 0 bases from J, leaving 7 bases between.

The chain has TRBV7-9 and TRBJ2-1; 15 positions match TRBD2. Germline CDR1 is SEHNR and CDR2 is FQNEAQ (reference sequence). J lost 2 bases, V lost 4 bases, and 6 bases had no gene match. The CDR3 is 18 residues long. The CDR3 sequence is CASSSWTSGRGAYNEQFF. The CDR3 coding sequence is TGTGCCAGCAGCTCCTGGACTAGCGGGAGGGGGGCCTACAATGAGCAGTTCTTC.

This chain joins TRBV7-9 and TRBJ1-5; D not resolved. The germline V and J ends were trimmed by 4 bases and 4 bases, with 14 bases remaining between them. Germline CDR1 is SEHNR and CDR2 is FQNEAQ (reference sequence). The CDR3 sequence is 15 residues long. The CDR3 nucleotides read TGTGCCAGCAGCTCCCCAGGACTCCCGAATCAGCCCCAGCATTTT. Protein sequence: CASSSPGLPNQPQHF. Using reference TRBV7-9 and TRBJ1-5 for the parts outside the CDR3, the full variable domain is DTGVSQNPRHKITKRGQNVTFRCDPISEHNRLYWYRQTLGQGPEFLTYFQNEAQLEKSRLLSDRFSAERPKGSFSTLEIQRTEQGDSAMYLCASSSPGLPNQPQHFGDGTRLSIL.

The V and J genes are TRBV12-3 or TRBV12-4 and TRBJ2-5; D is possibly TRBD1 (6 bases). This CDR3 is 13 amino acids long. Between the trimmed V and J ends, which lost 10 bases and 2 bases, there was a span of 14 bases. This chain's CDR3 is CAIPLDRQETQYF. CDR3 coding DNA: TGTGCCATTCCGCTGGACAGACAAGAGACCCAGTACTTC.

The chain is built from TRBV29-1 and TRBJ2-4; D is perhaps TRBD1 (5 bases). The germline CDR1 and CDR2 sequences are SQVTM and ANQGSEA. The V gene lost 4 bases and the J gene lost 7 bases, with 17 bases spanning the gap. This CDR3 has 14 amino acids. The CDR3 here is CSVGRGPDRNIQYF. CDR3 DNA sequence: TGCAGCGTTGGAAGGGGTCCGGATAGGAACATTCAGTACTTC. Full variable domain (remainder filled in from reference TRBV29-1 and TRBJ2-4): SAVISQKPSRDICQRGTSLTIQCQVDSQVTMMFWYRQQPGQSLTLIATANQGSEATYESGFVIDKFPISRPNLTFSTLTVSNMSPEDSSIYLCSVGRGPDRNIQYFGAGTRLSVL.

The rearrangement links TRBV7-2 to TRBJ2-7; 14 nucleotides agree with TRBD2. This CDR3 region has 16 residues. From germline, CDR1 is SGHTA and CDR2 FQGNSA. V lost 0 bases and J lost 5; bases outside the gene matches: 3. CDR3 sequence reads: CASSLAGGLAGDEQYF. CDR3 DNA sequence: TGTGCCAGCAGCTTAGCGGGGGGACTAGCGGGAGACGAGCAGTACTTC.

The V and J genes are TRBV9 and TRBJ2-7; TRBD1 is a possible D gene (6 bases). Germline-derived CDR1 and CDR2 are SGDLS and YYNGEE. Trimming removed 0 bases at V and 5 bases at J, with 18 bases between. CDR3 size: 16 residues. As DNA, the CDR3 is TGTGCCAGCAGCGTAGGAGGCTCCGGGACATACAACGAGCAGTACTTC. This codes for CASSVGGSGTYNEQYF.

The chain combines TRBV7-8 with TRBJ2-1, with D possibly matching TRBD2 (5 bases). Germline values: CDR1 SGHVS, CDR2 FQNEAQ. This CDR3 has 17 residues. V lost 1 base to trimming and J lost 5 bases, with 18 bases between them. DNA of the CDR3: TGTGCCAGCAGCTTAGTTATGACTACAGACTTTAACAATGAGCAGTTCTTC. It yields the protein CASSLVMTTDFNNEQFF.

The rearrangement joins TRBV5-1 to TRBJ1-2; no reliable D call. The germline V gene has CDR1 SGHRS and CDR2 YFSETQ. The CDR3 covers 15 residues. V shed 5 bases and J shed 5 bases, with 19 bases lying between them. The CDR3 region has the DNA TGCGCCAGCAGTCCACCAGGCTTACCGGCTTATGGCTACACCTTC. As protein: CASSPPGLPAYGYTF.

The chain links TRBV2 to TRBJ1-5, with 8 bases aligning to TRBD1. The germline V gene has CDR1 SNHLY and CDR2 FYNNEI. The CDR3 sequence is 14 residues long. J gave up 6 bases and V 5 bases, and 6 bases lay outside the gene matches. The CDR3 here is CASSLTGGVQPQHF. The CDR3 nucleotides are TGTGCCAGCAGTCTTACAGGGGGAGTTCAGCCCCAGCATTTT.

The gene calls are TRBV28 and TRBJ2-3; D is uncertain. V was cut by 6 bases and J by 5 bases, with 9 bases left in between. Germline assignment: CDR1 MDHEN and CDR2 SYDVKM. This CDR3 has 12 residues. CDR3 sequence (DNA): TGTGCCAGCAGGCACTTGAGAGATACGCAGTATTTT. This codes for CASRHLRDTQYF.

The chain carries TRBV2 and TRBJ2-1, with 12 nucleotides matching TRBD2. CDR3 size: 18 residues. J was trimmed by 0 bases and V by 3 bases; bases with no gene match: 6. Germline assignment: CDR1 SNHLY and CDR2 FYNNEI. In nucleotides, the CDR3 is TGTGCCAGCAGTGAGACTAGCGGGGGTACTAGCTCCTACAATGAGCAGTTCTTC. Amino acids: CASSETSGGTSSYNEQFF.

This clone was seen a handful of times. V gene TRBV27 combines with J gene TRBJ1-4, with D tentatively TRBD1 (6 bases). The V gene lost 3 bases and the J gene lost 8 bases, with 13 bases spanning the gap. In germline, CDR1 is MNHEY, CDR2 SMNVEV (reference sequence). The CDR3 totals 14 residues. The CDR3: CASSLWGGWEKLFF. The CDR3 bases are TGTGCCAGCAGTTTGTGGGGGGGCTGGGAAAAACTGTTTTTT.

V gene TRBV30 combines with J gene TRBJ1-3; 7 bases map to TRBD1. V dropped 1 base and J dropped 9; count of bases not matched to a gene: 9. Per the germline V gene, CDR1 is GTSNPN and CDR2 is SVGIG (reference sequence). This CDR3 contains 14 residues. The CDR3 DNA is TGTGCCTGGAGTGGGAACAGGGGTGGGACCACCATATATTTT. Translated: CAWSGNRGGTTIYF. Combining the CDR3 with reference TRBV30 and TRBJ1-3 gives the whole variable domain SQTIHQWPATLVQPVGSPLSLECTVEGTSNPNLYWYRQAAGRGLQLLFYSVGIGQISSEVPQNLSASRPQDRQFILSSKKLLLSDSGFYLCAWSGNRGGTTIYFGEGSWLTVV.

This clone has just one count. The rearrangement uses TRBV4-3 and TRBJ1-6, with D hard to call. V was cut by 0 bases and J by 9 bases, with 15 bases left in between. Germline-derived CDR1 and CDR2 are LGHNA and YSLEER. This CDR3 spans 16 amino acids. Written as DNA, the CDR3 is TGCGCCAGCAGCCAAGATGTTGTGGCAGCGGGTTCACCCCTCCACTTT. It yields the protein CASSQDVVAAGSPLHF.

The genes are TRBV7-8 and TRBJ1-2; D is uncertain. This CDR3 has 13 amino acids. Germline V gives CDR1 SGHVS, CDR2 FQNEAQ. The V end lost 2 bases, the J end lost 3 bases, and 7 bases lay between the germline ends. CDR3 DNA sequence: TGTGCCAGCAGCTTATGGGCAGACTATGGCTACACCTTC. Its protein is CASSLWADYGYTF.

This clone has a single count. The chain uses TRBV18 and TRBJ1-1, with D uncertain. Trimming left V 4 bases short and J 3 bases short, with 9 bases between. The CDR3 has 13 amino acids. Germline assignment: CDR1 KGHSH and CDR2 LQKENI. CDR3 sequence: CASSLARDTEAFF. DNA for the CDR3: TGTGCCAGCTCACTTGCCCGGGACACTGAAGCTTTCTTT.

This rearrangement joins TRBV18 to TRBJ1-1; TRBD1 matches at 10 bases. Unmatched junction bases numbered 14, after V lost 3 bases and J lost 7 bases. Germline V lookup: CDR1 KGHSH, CDR2 LQKENI. This CDR3 has 17 residues. CDR3 region: CASSPPGTGAVVGEAFF. The CDR3 DNA sequence: TGTGCCAGCTCACCCCCAGGGACAGGGGCGGTTGTAGGTGAAGCTTTCTTT.